This T cell receptor beta chain stems from a study of control samples from healthy donors and cancer patients. Repertoires were generated with immunoSEQ multiplex PCR, while TCRdb's copy carries only in-frame clones and drops some. Among 150,000 to 200,000 clones, around 88% were seen once, and the ten largest hold 1.7%. The CDR3 has 15 residues. From germline, CDR1 is LNHDA and CDR2 SQIVND (reference sequence). J gave up 0 bases and V 8 bases, and 6 bases lay outside the gene matches. The sample was blood. The source is a man aged 18 to 29 in good health. The rearrangement uses TRBV19 and TRBJ1-3, with 8 nucleotides matching TRBD1. For the CDR3, the DNA is TGTGCCAGTTCCGCAACAGGGGGCTCTGGAAACACCATATATTTT. It specifies CASSATGGSGNTIYF. Full variable domain (remainder filled in from reference TRBV19 and TRBJ1-3): DGGITQSPKYLFRKEGQNVTLSCEQNLNHDAMYWYRQDPGQGLRLIYYSQIVNDFQKGDIAEGYSVSREKKESFPLTVTSAQKNPTAFYLCASSATGGSGNTIYFGEGSWLTVV.